The 25 T cell receptor beta chains given below trace back to one sample, sequenced in a study of control samples from healthy donors and cancer patients. TCRdb keeps only in-frame clones here, not all; method: immunoSEQ multiplex PCR. The repertoire holds some 220,000 clones, with 90% to 95% as singletons. Sequences were obtained from blood. Receptors were obtained from a man aged 45-60 years in good health.

The chain employs TRBV7-2 and TRBJ1-4, with no clear D. Germline V gene sequence: CDR1 SGHTA, CDR2 FQGNSA. The CDR3 has 17 residues. Trimming shortened V by 2 bases and J by 0 bases, and 13 bases separated the two germline ends. The CDR3 bases are TGTGCCAGCAGCTTATGGCAGGCCTTCTCAACTAATGAAAAACTGTTTTTT. Protein product: CASSLWQAFSTNEKLFF.

This clone was recorded once. This chain links TRBV24-1 with TRBJ2-5; 7 bases align to TRBD2. The CDR3 runs to 14 residues. The V segment lost 9 bases and the J segment 5 bases; nucleotides outside the gene matches: 11. Germline V gene sequence: CDR1 KGHDR, CDR2 SFDVKD. CDR3 nucleotide sequence: TGTGCCACCGGGGAGGGGCCGTATCGGGAGACCCAGTACTTC. Translating gives CATGEGPYRETQYF.

The chain carries TRBV6-1 and TRBJ1-5, with D possibly matching TRBD1 (5 bases). There are 16 residues in the CDR3. Trimming pared 4 bases from V and 2 bases from J, leaving 15 bases between. The germline V gene encodes CDR1 MNHNS and CDR2 SASEGT. The DNA of the CDR3 is TGTGCCAGCAGTGGGGGCACCCTGCGGGGCAATCAGCCCCAGCATTTT. This encodes CASSGGTLRGNQPQHF.

The chain carries TRBV2 and TRBJ2-7; perhaps TRBD1 as D (6 bases). CDR3 size: 17 residues. The germline gives CDR1 SNHLY, CDR2 FYNNEI. V was pared by 1 base and J by 0 bases, with 16 bases between. The CDR3 here is CASSEGLWDTISYEQYF. The DNA of the CDR3 is TGTGCCAGCAGTGAAGGATTGTGGGACACCATCTCCTACGAGCAGTACTTC.

The chain employs TRBV25-1 and TRBJ2-7; 9 bases fit TRBD1. Germline V lookup: CDR1 MGHDK, CDR2 SYGVNS. J gave up 2 bases and V 3 bases, and 2 bases lay outside the gene matches. This CDR3 spans 14 amino acids. CDR3 sequence: CASSETGGAYEQYF. The CDR3 nucleotides are TGTGCCAGCAGTGAGACAGGGGGGGCCTACGAGCAGTACTTC.

The chain recombines TRBV15 with TRBJ2-2; the D is unclear. CDR3 length equals 13 residues. CDR1 LNHNV and CDR2 YYDKDF come from the germline V gene (reference sequence). V dropped 7 bases and J dropped 4 bases, with 10 bases sitting between them. CDR3 DNA sequence: TGTGCCACCAATTGGGGAATCACCGGGGAGCTGTTTTTT. It specifies CATNWGITGELFF. The whole variable domain, remainder taken from reference TRBV15 and TRBJ2-2, is DAMVIQNPRYQVTQFGKPVTLSCSQTLNHNVMYWYQQKSSQAPKLLFHYYDKDFNNEADTPDNFQSRRPNTSFCFLDIRSPGLGDTAMYLCATNWGITGELFFGEGSRLTVL.

The gene calls are TRBV12-3 or TRBV12-4 and TRBJ1-2, with D perhaps TRBD1 (5 bases). The CDR3 has 13 amino acids. The V end was cut by 6 bases, the J end by 4 bases, with 12 bases between. DNA of the CDR3: TGTGCCAGCAGCCCACCTGGGGGCTATGGCTACACCTTC. Translated, it gives CASSPPGGYGYTF.

CDR3 in amino acids: CASSSADRTANYGYTF. As DNA, the CDR3 is TGCGCCAGCAGCTCCGCTGACAGGACAGCTAACTATGGCTACACCTTC. This rearrangement joins TRBV5-1 to TRBJ1-2; maybe TRBD1 (6 bases). Germline CDR1 reads SGHRS; CDR2 reads YFSETQ. CDR3 length: 16 residues. V was shortened by 3 bases and J by 0 bases, with 15 bases between the two germline ends.

The gene calls are TRBV24-1 and TRBJ1-1; D may be TRBD1 (5 bases). V was trimmed by 9 bases and J by 3 bases, leaving 13 bases between them. Germline CDR1 KGHDR, CDR2 SFDVKD. This CDR3 contains 13 residues. The CDR3, as DNA: TGTGCCACCGCTCTTGACAGCTACACTGAAGCTTTCTTT. Translation: CATALDSYTEAFF.

In DNA form, the CDR3 reads TGTGCCAGCAGCCCCCTGTCAGGAGGGGCCGCCTACAATGAGCAGTTCTTC. Its protein product is CASSPLSGGAAYNEQFF. The rearrangement uses TRBV14 and TRBJ2-1; TRBD2 is a possible D gene (6 bases). CDR3 size: 17 residues. From germline, CDR1 is SGHDN and CDR2 FVKESK. V lost 4 bases and J lost 2, with 18 bases in between.

The chain has TRBV6-4 and TRBJ2-1; D is possibly TRBD1 (5 bases). This CDR3 comprises 12 residues. V was pared by 4 bases and J by 7 bases, with 8 bases between. Looked up from germline, CDR1 is MRHNA and CDR2 is SNTAGT. Here the CDR3 reads CASSGPGNEQFF. As DNA, the CDR3 is TGTGCCAGCAGTGGTCCAGGGAATGAGCAGTTCTTC.

This clone was observed a single time. The CDR3 DNA sequence: TGTGCCCAAACTTGGGGAGGACATAGCTACAATGAGCAGTTCTTC. This sequence encodes CAQTWGGHSYNEQFF. The chain uses TRBV5-4 and TRBJ2-1; D may be TRBD2 (6 bases). Trimming took 10 bases from V and 3 from J, leaving 20 bases between them. The CDR3 has 15 residues. Germline CDR1 and CDR2: SGHNT and YYREEE (reference sequence).

V usage is TRBV6-6 and J usage is TRBJ1-1; the D gene is possibly TRBD1 (5 bases). The CDR3 consists of 14 residues. Trimming stripped 5 bases from V and 1 base from J, with 11 bases between. Germline V gene lookup returns CDR1 MNHNY and CDR2 SVGAGI (reference sequence). CDR3 in DNA: TGTGCCAGCAGTGGGGCGGGTGGGAACACTGAAGCTTTCTTT. Amino acid sequence: CASSGAGGNTEAFF.

The rearrangement uses TRBV28 and TRBJ1-2; TRBD1 matches at 8 bases. CDR1 is MDHEN, CDR2 SYDVKM, per germline. V was pared by 6 bases and J by 8 bases, with 5 bases of the junction left unmatched. This CDR3 comprises 12 residues. The CDR3 region is CASRDREVGYTF. The CDR3 nucleotides read TGTGCCAGCAGGGACAGGGAAGTCGGCTACACCTTC.

The chain carries TRBV19 and TRBJ1-6; 8 nucleotides line up with TRBD1. The CDR3 covers 15 residues. CDR1 and CDR2 from the germline V gene are LNHDA and SQIVND (reference sequence). V was pared by 4 bases and J by 8 bases, with 7 bases of the junction left unmatched. This CDR3 reads CASSTDRAYDSPLHF. The CDR3 DNA is TGTGCCAGTAGTACGGACAGGGCATACGATTCACCCCTCCACTTT.

To note about this clone: The same CDR3 is also encoded by other DNA sequences in this sample. The chain uses TRBV7-9 and TRBJ2-7, with D hard to call. The CDR3 contains 13 residues. Germline V gene sequence: CDR1 SEHNR, CDR2 FQNEAQ (reference sequence). Deletions cut 4 bases from V and 0 bases from J, with 7 bases between. The CDR3 nucleotides read TGTGCCAGCAGCTCGACGGTCTCCTACGAGCAGTACTTC. Amino acids: CASSSTVSYEQYF. Full variable domain (remainder filled in from reference TRBV7-9 and TRBJ2-7): DTGVSQNPRHKITKRGQNVTFRCDPISEHNRLYWYRQTLGQGPEFLTYFQNEAQLEKSRLLSDRFSAERPKGSFSTLEIQRTEQGDSAMYLCASSSTVSYEQYFGPGTRLTVT.

This chain uses TRBV7-2 with TRBJ2-7, with D perhaps matching TRBD1 or TRBD2 (5 bases each). Germline V gene sequence: CDR1 SGHTA, CDR2 FQGNSA. The CDR3 covers 12 residues. Trimming took off 1 base at V and 5 bases at J, with 6 bases between the two ends. CDR3: CASSLVGHEQYF. In nucleotides, the CDR3 is TGTGCCAGCAGCTTAGTGGGACACGAGCAGTACTTC.

This chain joins TRBV11-1 and TRBJ2-2, with a tentative D call TRBD2 (6 bases). The CDR3 covers 15 residues. Between the trimmed V and J ends, which lost 8 bases and 4 bases, there was a span of 17 bases. CDR1 and CDR2 from the germline V gene are SGHAT and FQDESV (reference sequence). The CDR3 region is CASGSLAGSTGELFF. DNA of the CDR3: TGTGCCAGCGGATCACTAGCAGGGAGCACCGGGGAGCTGTTTTTT.

The chain employs TRBV18 and TRBJ1-2, with TRBD1 identical over 12 bases. The CDR3 sequence is 14 residues long. The trim removed 8 bases at V and 4 bases at J, leaving 5 bases unmatched. Germline V CDR1 and CDR2: KGHSH, LQKENI. Here the CDR3 reads CASTGQGAAYGYTF. The CDR3 DNA follows: TGTGCCAGCACGGGACAGGGGGCGGCCTATGGCTACACCTTC.

This chain connects TRBV5-1 to TRBJ1-4; D not resolved. The germline CDR1 and CDR2 sequences are SGHRS and YFSETQ. The CDR3 length is 16 residues. V lost 0 bases to trimming and J lost 5 bases, with 14 bases between them. The CDR3 sequence: CASSLERAEVNEKLFF. The CDR3 bases are TGCGCCAGCAGCTTGGAAAGGGCGGAGGTAAATGAAAAACTGTTTTTT.

The chain links TRBV19 to TRBJ1-5; D remains ambiguous. This CDR3 has 13 residues. Germline CDR1 reads LNHDA; CDR2 reads SQIVND (reference sequence). V shed 10 bases and J shed 2 bases, with 12 bases lying between them. The CDR3 coding sequence is TGTGCCACCCAGGACGTACGCAATCAGCCCCAGCATTTT. It encodes CATQDVRNQPQHF.

The chain combines TRBV18 with TRBJ1-6; D not certain. The CDR3 has 14 residues. Germline V CDR1 and CDR2: KGHSH, LQKENI. V shed 3 bases and J shed 7 bases, with 10 bases lying between them. The CDR3 DNA sequence: TGTGCCAGCTCACCGCCGACACTAAATTCACCCCTCCACTTT. Residues: CASSPPTLNSPLHF.

The V call is TRBV5-1, the J call TRBJ2-7; 7 bases align to TRBD1. J was trimmed by 6 bases and V by 2 bases; bases with no gene match: 8. The CDR3 length is 14 residues. Germline V gene data show CDR1 as SGHRS and CDR2 as YFSETQ. CDR3 sequence (DNA): TGCGCCAGCAGCTTTTTTACGGCAGGGGGCGAGCAGTACTTC. It yields the protein CASSFFTAGGEQYF.

This chain joins TRBV24-1 and TRBJ1-2; possibly TRBD1 for D (5 bases). CDR1 and CDR2 from the germline V gene are KGHDR and SFDVKD. V dropped 6 bases and J dropped 1 base, with 14 bases sitting between them. This CDR3 comprises 15 residues. The CDR3 is CATSPSGTLNYGYTF. The CDR3 coding sequence is TGTGCCACCAGTCCGTCAGGGACGCTTAACTATGGCTACACCTTC.

This clone was seen once. This chain joins TRBV2 and TRBJ2-6, with D hard to call. The CDR3 consists of 13 residues. Germline lookup yields CDR1 SNHLY and CDR2 FYNNEI. Deletions cut 7 bases from V and 1 base from J, with 5 bases between. Here the CDR3 DNA reads TGTGCCAGCAACCCTTCTGGGGCCAACGTCCTGACTTTC. Translating gives CASNPSGANVLTF.